This T cell receptor beta chain was captured in a study of blood T cell repertoires in COVID-19. Study-level information: There were acute and convalescent COVID-19 samples, and they came from the United States, Italy and Spain.

Enrollment of patients from Seattle took place during active infection, with longitudinal follow-up. Germline V CDR1 and CDR2: KGHSH, LQKENI. The CDR3 is 15 amino acids. Trimming took 0 bases from V and 5 from J; bases not matched to a gene: 3. This clone was observed once. Authors' methods: Scientists estimated how many nucleated cells there were by amplifying reference gene primers. Generated by immunoSEQ multiplex PCR, the TCRdb table keeps only in-frame clones and is missing some. The V and J calls and clone size come from that table; D and trimming were worked out from the DNA. The repertoire includes 150,000 to 170,000 clones, more than 75% of them detected once, and around 8% sits in the top ten.

Sample: peripheral blood. The V and J genes are TRBV18 and TRBJ2-7, with 11 bases identical to TRBD2. This sequence was found in a woman in her sixties with COVID-19, enrolled during active disease. The CDR3 reads CASSPPGTSGNEQYF. CDR3 coding DNA: TGTGCCAGCTCACCACCGGGGACTAGCGGCAACGAGCAGTACTTC.